The T cell receptor beta chain described here comes from a study of Graves' ophthalmopathy and Graves' hyperthyroidism. Study results and caveats: For separating ophthalmopathy from stable hyperthyroidism, a 13-signature model gave under 90% sensitivity and roughly 79% specificity. Ophthalmopathy progression prediction by the model yielded a sensitivity of 60% to 71% and a specificity of roughly 74%.

This CDR3 has 15 residues. V dropped 6 bases and J dropped 3; count of bases not matched to a gene: 9. Scientists amplified the TCR beta CDR3 regions from RNA transcripts. The workflow started with a first-round RT-PCR run with HTBI primers and then moved on to a second-round multiplex PCR. From the multiplex PCR reads, TCRdb called clonotypes with MiXCR, one entry per CDR3 protein. The sample carries around 1.1 million distinct CDR3 sequences, 35% to 45% recorded once. For this clonotype: The antigen remains unidentified.

Diagnoses were established from clinical symptoms, serum thyroxine, TRAb, thyroid ultrasound and orbital computed tomography. The chain links TRBV12-3 or TRBV12-4 to TRBJ2-7, with TRBD1 matching 9 bases. The specimen was peripheral blood or thyroid tissue (not recorded which). The sequence was obtained from an adult man with Graves' hyperthyroidism. The CDR3 DNA sequence: TGTGCCAGCAGCCGGACCGGGACAGGGAACTACGAGCAGTACTTC. This sequence encodes CASSRTGTGNYEQYF.